Below, 10 T cell receptor beta chains from the same sample are listed, as sequenced in a study of blood T cell repertoires in COVID-19. Clones were read by immunoSEQ multiplex PCR, and TCRdb kept only the in-frame ones, dropping some. The sample contains approximately 360,000 clones, around 83% of which appear only once. The sequenced material came from PBMCs or T cells enriched from blood (not recorded which). Receptors were obtained from a woman aged 50 to 65 who had recovered from COVID-19.

The chain uses TRBV5-1 and TRBJ1-2; TRBD1 is a possible D gene (6 bases). Per germline, CDR1 SGHRS and CDR2 YFSETQ. Trimming stripped 0 bases from V and 7 bases from J, with 7 bases between. This CDR3 comprises 12 residues. This CDR3 reads CASSLEGVGYTF. The CDR3 DNA follows: TGCGCCAGCAGCTTGGAGGGGGTTGGCTACACCTTC.

The rearrangement joins TRBV6-1 to TRBJ1-5; D might be TRBD1 (6 bases). Deletions cut 0 bases from V and 3 bases from J, with 9 bases between. This CDR3 spans 15 amino acids. CDR1 is MNHNS, CDR2 SASEGT, per germline. The DNA for the CDR3 is TGTGCCAGCAGTGAAGCGGGACATCACAATCAGCCCCAGCATTTT. Translation gives CASSEAGHHNQPQHF.

This clone was seen a handful of times. This chain links TRBV11-2 with TRBJ2-7; 9 bases map to TRBD2. The germline V gene encodes CDR1 SGHAT and CDR2 FQNNGV. The CDR3 runs 16 residues. J lost 1 base, V lost 4 bases, and 8 bases had no gene match. DNA of the CDR3: TGTGCCAGCAGCTATACGGCGGGAGGGCCGTCCTACGAGCAGTACTTC. This translates into CASSYTAGGPSYEQYF.

V usage is TRBV9 and J usage is TRBJ2-7; 10 bases map to TRBD2. In germline, CDR1 is SGDLS, CDR2 YYNGEE. The CDR3 runs to 16 residues. V dropped 4 bases and J dropped 4; count of bases not matched to a gene: 11. CDR3 DNA: TGTGCCAGCAGCATCTCTAGCGGGGGCGCACCGTACGAGCAGTACTTC. It is translated as CASSISSGGAPYEQYF.

This clone was found a few times. The rearrangement uses TRBV19 and TRBJ1-4; D remains unclear. Germline CDR1 reads LNHDA; CDR2 reads SQIVND (reference sequence). The CDR3 has 14 residues. V lost 3 bases to trimming and J lost 8 bases, with 13 bases between them. CDR3 residues: CASSIRGVGEKLFF. The CDR3 DNA follows: TGTGCCAGTAGTATCCGAGGTGTCGGGGAAAAACTGTTTTTT.

The chain recombines TRBV7-3 with TRBJ1-4, with 9 bases that match TRBD1. The CDR3 is 16 residues long. The J segment lost 7 bases and the V segment lost 5 bases, leaving 11 bases of the junction unmatched. Germline loops: CDR1 SGHTA, CDR2 FQGTGA. The CDR3 loop is CASSPGPGQGSEKLFF. DNA of the CDR3: TGTGCCAGCAGCCCAGGCCCGGGACAGGGTAGTGAAAAACTGTTTTTT.

This chain links TRBV27 with TRBJ2-1, with D perhaps matching TRBD2 (6 bases). CDR1 is MNHEY, CDR2 SMNVEV, per germline (reference sequence). Trimming cost V 2 bases and J 8 bases, with 7 bases left between them. This CDR3 region has 12 residues. The CDR3 here is CASSLGGDEQFF. The CDR3 nucleotides are TGTGCCAGCAGTTTAGGCGGGGATGAGCAGTTCTTC.

The chain combines TRBV29-1 with TRBJ2-1; 8 positions agree with TRBD1. This CDR3 contains 15 residues. Per germline, CDR1 SQVTM and CDR2 ANQGSEA. Trimming took 4 bases from V and 2 from J; bases not matched to a gene: 7. CDR3 nucleotide sequence: TGCAGCGTTGCGGGACAGGCGGACGCCTACAATGAGCAGTTCTTC. It encodes CSVAGQADAYNEQFF.

This chain joins TRBV5-4 and TRBJ1-2; 12 bases are shared with TRBD1. Germline-derived CDR1 and CDR2 are SGHNT and YYREEE (reference sequence). Trimming took 4 bases from V and 4 from J; bases not matched to a gene: 5. This CDR3 has 15 amino acids. Here the CDR3 DNA reads TGTGCCAGCAGCGCCGGGACAGGGGGCATCTATGGCTACACCTTC. Translation gives CASSAGTGGIYGYTF.

The chain uses TRBV7-9 and TRBJ2-5; no clear D gene. The germline V gene has CDR1 SEHNR and CDR2 FQNEAQ (reference sequence). The CDR3 is 13 amino acids. Trimming took 2 bases from V and 4 from J, leaving 8 bases between them. The CDR3, as DNA: TGTGCCAGCAGCTTATCACTCGGAGAGACCCAGTACTTC. Translation: CASSLSLGETQYF. The complete variable domain, with remaining parts taken from reference TRBV7-9 and TRBJ2-5, reads DTGVSQNPRHKITKRGQNVTFRCDPISEHNRLYWYRQTLGQGPEFLTYFQNEAQLEKSRLLSDRFSAERPKGSFSTLEIQRTEQGDSAMYLCASSLSLGETQYFGPGTRLLVL.